This T cell receptor (beta chain) was sequenced for a study of T cells in Graves' hyperthyroidism and ophthalmopathy. TCR beta CDR3 sequences were amplified from RNA transcripts. The HTBI primer set served for first-round RT-PCR of the TCR CDR3. From the multiplex PCR reads, TCRdb called clonotypes with MiXCR, one entry per CDR3 protein. The sample has under 700,000 distinct CDR3 sequences, 16% seen once. This clonotype was observed at least ten times. Out of roughly 10 ml of fresh peripheral blood came the PBMCs. The sequenced material came from blood. The clonotype was recovered from a woman under 30 with Graves' hyperthyroidism.

The CDR3 loop is CASSQVGGSPYEQYF. Written as DNA, the CDR3 is TGCGCCAGCAGCCAAGTAGGCGGGAGCCCCTACGAGCAGTACTTC. The rearrangement joins TRBV4-1 to TRBJ2-7; 7 bases align to TRBD2. Trimming removed 1 base from V and 2 bases from J; junction bases left unmatched: 5. The germline V gene encodes CDR1 MGHRA and CDR2 YSYEKL. The CDR3 length is 15 residues.